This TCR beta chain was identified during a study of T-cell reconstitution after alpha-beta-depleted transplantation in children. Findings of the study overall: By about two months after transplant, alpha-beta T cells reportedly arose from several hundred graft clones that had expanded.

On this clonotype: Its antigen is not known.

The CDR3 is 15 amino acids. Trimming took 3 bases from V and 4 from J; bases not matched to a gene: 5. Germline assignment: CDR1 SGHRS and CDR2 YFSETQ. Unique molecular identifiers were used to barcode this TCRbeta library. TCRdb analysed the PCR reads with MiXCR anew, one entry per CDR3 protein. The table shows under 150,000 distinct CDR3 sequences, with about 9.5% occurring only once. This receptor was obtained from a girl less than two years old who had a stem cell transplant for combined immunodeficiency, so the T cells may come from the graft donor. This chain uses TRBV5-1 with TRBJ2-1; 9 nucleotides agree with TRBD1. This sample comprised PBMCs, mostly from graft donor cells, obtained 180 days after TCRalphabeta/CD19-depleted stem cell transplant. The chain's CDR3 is CASSSGTGTYNEQFF. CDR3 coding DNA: TGCGCCAGCAGCTCCGGGACAGGGACGTACAATGAGCAGTTCTTC. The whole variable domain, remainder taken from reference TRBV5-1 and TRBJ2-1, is KAGVTQTPRYLIKTRGQQVTLSCSPISGHRSVSWYQQTPGQGLQFLFEYFSETQRNKGNFPGRFSGRQFSNSRSEMNVSTLELGDSALYLCASSSGTGTYNEQFFGPGTRLTVL.